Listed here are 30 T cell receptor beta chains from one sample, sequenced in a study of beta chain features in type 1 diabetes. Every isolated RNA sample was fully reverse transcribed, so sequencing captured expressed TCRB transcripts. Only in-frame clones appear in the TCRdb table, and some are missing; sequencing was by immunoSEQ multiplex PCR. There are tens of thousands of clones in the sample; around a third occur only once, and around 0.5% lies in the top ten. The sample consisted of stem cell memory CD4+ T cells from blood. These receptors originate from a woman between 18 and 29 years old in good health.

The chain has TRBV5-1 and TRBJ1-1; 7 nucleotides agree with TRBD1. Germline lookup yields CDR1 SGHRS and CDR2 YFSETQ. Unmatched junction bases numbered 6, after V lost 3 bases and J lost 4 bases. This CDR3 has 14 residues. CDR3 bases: TGCGCCAGCAGCTGGGGCAACAGGGGCACTGAAGCTTTCTTT. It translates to CASSWGNRGTEAFF.

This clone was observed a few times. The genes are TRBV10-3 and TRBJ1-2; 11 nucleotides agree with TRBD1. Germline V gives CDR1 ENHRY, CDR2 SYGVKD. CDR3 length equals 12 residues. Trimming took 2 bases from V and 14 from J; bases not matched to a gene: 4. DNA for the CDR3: TGTGCCATCAGTGAGATAGGACAGGGGGCTACCTTC. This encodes CAISEIGQGATF.

The CDR3 loop is CASPPPTGGWPEAFF. DNA of the CDR3: TGTGCCAGTCCACCCCCAACAGGGGGCTGGCCTGAAGCTTTCTTT. The chain recombines TRBV19 with TRBJ1-1; 9 positions agree with TRBD1. V shed 8 bases and J 6 bases; nucleotides not matched to a gene: 13. The length of the CDR3 is 15 residues. Per germline, CDR1 LNHDA and CDR2 SQIVND (reference sequence).

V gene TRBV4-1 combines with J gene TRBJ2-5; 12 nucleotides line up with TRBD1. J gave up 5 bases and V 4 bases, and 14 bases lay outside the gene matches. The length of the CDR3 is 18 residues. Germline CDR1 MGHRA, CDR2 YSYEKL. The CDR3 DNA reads TGCGCCAGCAGCCTTTACGGGACAGGGGGCGCGGGGGGGGAGACCCAGTACTTC. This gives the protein CASSLYGTGGAGGETQYF.

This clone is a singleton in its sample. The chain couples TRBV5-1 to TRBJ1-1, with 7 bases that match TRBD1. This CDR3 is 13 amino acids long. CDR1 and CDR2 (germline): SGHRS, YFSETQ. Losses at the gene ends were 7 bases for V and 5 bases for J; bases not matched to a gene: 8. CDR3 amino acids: CASGRQGGTEAFF. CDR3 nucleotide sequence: TGCGCCAGCGGCAGACAGGGCGGGACTGAAGCTTTCTTT.

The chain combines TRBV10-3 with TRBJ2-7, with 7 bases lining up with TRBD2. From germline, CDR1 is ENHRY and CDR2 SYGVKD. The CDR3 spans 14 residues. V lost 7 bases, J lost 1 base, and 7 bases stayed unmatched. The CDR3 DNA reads TGTGCCATCACGCGGGGAGGGTCGTCCTACGAGCAGTACTTC. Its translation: CAITRGGSSYEQYF.

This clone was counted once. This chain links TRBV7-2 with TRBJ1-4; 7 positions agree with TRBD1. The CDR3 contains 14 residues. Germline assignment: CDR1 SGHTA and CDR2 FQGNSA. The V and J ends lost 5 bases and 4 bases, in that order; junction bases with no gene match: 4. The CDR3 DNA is TGTGCCAGCAGCGCGGGACAGTTTAATGAAAAACTGTTTTTT. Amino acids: CASSAGQFNEKLFF.

The CDR3 bases are TGTGCCTGGAGCCGGGCTAGCGGGGGGGTCTACAATGAGCAGTTCTTC. Amino acid sequence: CAWSRASGGVYNEQFF. The V call is TRBV30, the J call TRBJ2-1; 12 bases fit TRBD2. Germline V gives CDR1 GTSNPN, CDR2 SVGIG (reference sequence). With 3 bases clipped from V and 3 bases from J, the junction kept 6 bases outside the gene matches. The CDR3 has 16 amino acids.

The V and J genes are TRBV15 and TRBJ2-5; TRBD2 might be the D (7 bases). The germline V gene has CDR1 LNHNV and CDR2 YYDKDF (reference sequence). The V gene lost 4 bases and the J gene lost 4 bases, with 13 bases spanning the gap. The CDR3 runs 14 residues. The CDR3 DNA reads TGTGCCACCAGCAAGAGGGGGGAGGGAGAGACCCAGTACTTC. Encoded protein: CATSKRGEGETQYF. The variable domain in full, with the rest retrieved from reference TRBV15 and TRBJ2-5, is DAMVIQNPRYQVTQFGKPVTLSCSQTLNHNVMYWYQQKSSQAPKLLFHYYDKDFNNEADTPDNFQSRRPNTSFCFLDIRSPGLGDTAMYLCATSKRGEGETQYFGPGTRLLVL.

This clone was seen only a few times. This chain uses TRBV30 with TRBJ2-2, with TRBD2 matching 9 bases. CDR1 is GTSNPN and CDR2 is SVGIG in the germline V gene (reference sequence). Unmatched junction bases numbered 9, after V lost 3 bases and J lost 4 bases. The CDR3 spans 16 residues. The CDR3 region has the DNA TGTGCCTGGAGCCTTAGGGGCGGGAGGGGCACCGGGGAGCTGTTTTTT. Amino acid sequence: CAWSLRGGRGTGELFF. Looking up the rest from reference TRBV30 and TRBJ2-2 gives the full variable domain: SQTIHQWPATLVQPVGSPLSLECTVEGTSNPNLYWYRQAAGRGLQLLFYSVGIGQISSEVPQNLSASRPQDRQFILSSKKLLLSDSGFYLCAWSLRGGRGTGELFFGEGSRLTVL.

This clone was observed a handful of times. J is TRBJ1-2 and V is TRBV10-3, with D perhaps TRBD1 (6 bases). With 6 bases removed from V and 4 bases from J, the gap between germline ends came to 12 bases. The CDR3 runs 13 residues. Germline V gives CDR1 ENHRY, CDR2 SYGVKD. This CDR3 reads CAIRPQGGYGYTF. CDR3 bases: TGTGCCATCAGACCACAGGGCGGCTATGGCTACACCTTC.

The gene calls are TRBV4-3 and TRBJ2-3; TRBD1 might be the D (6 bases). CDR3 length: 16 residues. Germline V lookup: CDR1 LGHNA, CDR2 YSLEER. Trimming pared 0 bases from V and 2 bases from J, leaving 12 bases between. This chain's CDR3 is CASSQEDSINTDTQYF. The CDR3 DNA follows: TGCGCCAGCAGCCAAGAGGACAGCATTAACACAGATACGCAGTATTTT.

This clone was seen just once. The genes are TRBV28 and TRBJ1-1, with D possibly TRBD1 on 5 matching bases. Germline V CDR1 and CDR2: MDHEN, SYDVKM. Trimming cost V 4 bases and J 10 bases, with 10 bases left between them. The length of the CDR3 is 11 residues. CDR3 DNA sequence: TGTGCCAGCAGTTATCAGGGAAGAGCTTTCTTT. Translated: CASSYQGRAFF.

CDR3 sequence: CASSEGQAPYEQYF. The CDR3 bases are TGTGCCAGCAGCGAAGGACAGGCTCCCTACGAGCAGTACTTC. The rearrangement uses TRBV11-2 and TRBJ2-7; the match to TRBD1 covers 7 bases. The V and J ends lost 5 bases and 2 bases, in that order; junction bases with no gene match: 6. CDR1 and CDR2 (germline): SGHAT, FQNNGV. The CDR3 spans 14 residues.

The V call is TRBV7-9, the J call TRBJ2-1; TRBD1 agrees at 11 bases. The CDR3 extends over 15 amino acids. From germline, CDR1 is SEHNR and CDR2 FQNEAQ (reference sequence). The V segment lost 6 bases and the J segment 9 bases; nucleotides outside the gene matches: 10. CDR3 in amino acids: CASRVSGTGGGEQFF. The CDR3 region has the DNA TGTGCCAGCAGGGTCTCCGGGACAGGGGGAGGTGAGCAGTTCTTC.

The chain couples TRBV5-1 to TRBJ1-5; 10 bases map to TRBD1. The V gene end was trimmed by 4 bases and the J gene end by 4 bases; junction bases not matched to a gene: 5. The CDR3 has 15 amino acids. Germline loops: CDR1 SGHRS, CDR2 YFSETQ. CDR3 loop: CASSPTGGENQPQHF. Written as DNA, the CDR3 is TGCGCCAGCAGCCCGACAGGGGGCGAAAATCAGCCCCAGCATTTT.

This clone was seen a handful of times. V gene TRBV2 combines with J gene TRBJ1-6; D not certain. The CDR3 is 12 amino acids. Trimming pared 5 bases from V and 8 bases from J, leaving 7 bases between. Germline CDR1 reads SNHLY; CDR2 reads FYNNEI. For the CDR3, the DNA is TGTGCCAGCAGTCCCCATGATTCACCCCTCCACTTT. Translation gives CASSPHDSPLHF. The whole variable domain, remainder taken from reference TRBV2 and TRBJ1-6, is EPEVTQTPSHQVTQMGQEVILRCVPISNHLYFYWYRQILGQKVEFLVSFYNNEISEKSEIFDDQFSVERPDGSNFTLKIRSTKLEDSAMYFCASSPHDSPLHFGNGTRLTVT.

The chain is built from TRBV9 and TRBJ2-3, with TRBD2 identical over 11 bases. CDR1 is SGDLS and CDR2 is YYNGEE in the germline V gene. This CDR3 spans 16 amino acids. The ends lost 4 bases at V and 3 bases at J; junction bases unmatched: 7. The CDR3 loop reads CASSFGTSGPTDTQYF. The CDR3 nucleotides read TGTGCCAGCAGCTTCGGGACTAGCGGCCCTACAGATACGCAGTATTTT. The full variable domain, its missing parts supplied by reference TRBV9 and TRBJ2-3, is DSGVTQTPKHLITATGQRVTLRCSPRSGDLSVYWYQQSLDQGLQFLIQYYNGEERAKGNILERFSAQQFPDLHSELNLSSLELGDSALYFCASSFGTSGPTDTQYFGPGTRLTVL.

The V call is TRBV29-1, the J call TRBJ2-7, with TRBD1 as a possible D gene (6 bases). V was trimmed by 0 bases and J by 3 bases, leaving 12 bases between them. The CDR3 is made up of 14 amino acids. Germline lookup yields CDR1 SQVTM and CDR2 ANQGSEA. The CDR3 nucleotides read TGCAGCGTTGAAGATCCCAGGGGAAACTACGAGCAGTACTTC. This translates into CSVEDPRGNYEQYF.

CDR3 DNA: TGCGCCAGCAGCTTGGCAGGGTATTCTCGCTACACCTTC. It codes for CASSLAGYSRYTF. This chain uses TRBV5-1 with TRBJ1-2, with D possibly TRBD1 on 5 matching bases. The CDR3 consists of 13 residues. Per the germline V gene, CDR1 is SGHRS and CDR2 is YFSETQ. V lost 0 bases and J lost 9, with 12 bases in between.

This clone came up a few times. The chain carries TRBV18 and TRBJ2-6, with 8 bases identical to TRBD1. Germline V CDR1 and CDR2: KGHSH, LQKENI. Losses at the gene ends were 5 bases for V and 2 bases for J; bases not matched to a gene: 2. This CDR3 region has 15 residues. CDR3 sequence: CASSVTGAGANVLTF. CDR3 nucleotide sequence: TGTGCCAGCTCAGTGACAGGGGCTGGGGCCAACGTCCTGACTTTC.

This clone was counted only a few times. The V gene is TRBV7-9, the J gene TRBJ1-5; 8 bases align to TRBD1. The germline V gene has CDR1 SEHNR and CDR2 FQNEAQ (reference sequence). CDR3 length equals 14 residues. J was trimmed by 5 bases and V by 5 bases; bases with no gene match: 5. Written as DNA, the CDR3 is TGTGCCAGCAGCCCTGGGACAGGCTATCAGCCCCAGCATTTT. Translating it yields CASSPGTGYQPQHF.

The CDR3 DNA is TGTGCCAGCCAACCAGGGGACGGTCAGCCCCAGCATTTT. Encoded protein: CASQPGDGQPQHF. This chain uses TRBV6-5 with TRBJ1-5; D is possibly TRBD1 (6 bases). Trimming took 8 bases from V and 6 from J, leaving 14 bases between them. CDR3 length: 13 amino acids. Germline V lookup: CDR1 MNHEY, CDR2 SVGAGI.

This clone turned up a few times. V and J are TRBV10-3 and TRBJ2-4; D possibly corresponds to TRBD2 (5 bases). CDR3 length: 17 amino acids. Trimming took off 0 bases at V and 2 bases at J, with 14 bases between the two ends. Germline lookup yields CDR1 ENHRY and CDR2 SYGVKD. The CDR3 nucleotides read TGTGCCATCAGTGAGTCGAATCCGGGGTCGACCAAAAACATTCAGTACTTC. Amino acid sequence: CAISESNPGSTKNIQYF.

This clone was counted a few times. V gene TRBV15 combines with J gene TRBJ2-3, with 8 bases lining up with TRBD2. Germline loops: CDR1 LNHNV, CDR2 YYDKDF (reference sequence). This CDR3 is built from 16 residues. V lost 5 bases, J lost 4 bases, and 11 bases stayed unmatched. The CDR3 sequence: CATSPGYSGEADTQYF. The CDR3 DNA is TGTGCCACCAGCCCAGGGTATAGCGGGGAAGCAGATACGCAGTATTTT.

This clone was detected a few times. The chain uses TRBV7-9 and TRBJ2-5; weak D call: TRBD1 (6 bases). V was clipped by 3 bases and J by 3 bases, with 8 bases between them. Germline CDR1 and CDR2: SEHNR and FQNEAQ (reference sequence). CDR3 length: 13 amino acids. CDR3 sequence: CASSFAGEETQYF. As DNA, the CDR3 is TGTGCCAGCAGCTTCGCAGGGGAAGAGACCCAGTACTTC.

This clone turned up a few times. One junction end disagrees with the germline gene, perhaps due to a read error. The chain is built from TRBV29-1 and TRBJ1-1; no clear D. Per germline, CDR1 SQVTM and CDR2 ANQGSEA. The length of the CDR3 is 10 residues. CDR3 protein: CSVLDTGAFF. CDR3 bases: TGCAGCGTTCTTGATACTGGAGCTTTCTTT.

The CDR3 DNA sequence: TGTGCCAGCACCCGACAGGAGGCCTATGGCTACACCTTC. It encodes CASTRQEAYGYTF. The chain joins TRBV2 to TRBJ1-2, with a tentative D call TRBD1 (6 bases). Germline V gene sequence: CDR1 SNHLY, CDR2 FYNNEI. The length of the CDR3 is 13 residues. V was clipped by 7 bases and J by 4 bases, with 13 bases between them.

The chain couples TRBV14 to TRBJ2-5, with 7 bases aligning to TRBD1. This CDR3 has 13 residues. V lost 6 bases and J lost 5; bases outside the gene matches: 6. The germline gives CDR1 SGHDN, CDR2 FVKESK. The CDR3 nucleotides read TGTGCCAGCAGTCCGGGACAGAGGGAGACCCAGTACTTC. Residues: CASSPGQRETQYF.

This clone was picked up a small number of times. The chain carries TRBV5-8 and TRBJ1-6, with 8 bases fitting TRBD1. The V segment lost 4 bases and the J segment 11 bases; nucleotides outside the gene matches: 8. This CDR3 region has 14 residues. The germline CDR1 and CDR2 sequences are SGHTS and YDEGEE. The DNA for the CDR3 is TGTGCCAGCAGCGCGGACAGGGCGGGGGCACCCCTCCACTTT. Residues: CASSADRAGAPLHF.